The 2 T cell receptor beta chains reported below all come from one sample, sequenced in a study of breast tumors, draining lymph nodes, adjacent tissues. MiXCR was run by TCRdb on the multiplex PCR reads, yielding one entry per CDR3 protein. The top ten hold around 1.4% of the sample, which has about 230,000 distinct CDR3 sequences, roughly 32% seen once. Axillary draining lymph nodes of breast cancer patients supplied the node samples. The material sequenced was axillary lymph node tissue. The receptors here all came from a female donor with breast cancer. Some clones in this sample may be carry-over from other donors' samples.

This clonotype was counted ten times or more. The chain is built from TRBV5-5 and TRBJ1-4, with 10 bases lining up with TRBD1. Per the germline V gene, CDR1 is SGHKS and CDR2 is YYEKEE (reference sequence). V was clipped by 1 base and J by 6 bases; unmatched bases: 6. The CDR3 spans 16 residues. The chain's CDR3 is CASSLSLGTGDEKLFF. The CDR3 DNA reads TGTGCCAGCAGCTTGTCTCTTGGGACAGGGGATGAAAAACTGTTTTTT. Together with reference TRBV5-5 and TRBJ1-4, the CDR3 gives the full variable domain: DAGVTQSPTHLIKTRGQQVTLRCSPISGHKSVSWYQQVLGQGPQFIFQYYEKEERGRGNFPDRFSARQFPNYSSELNVNALLLGDSALYLCASSLSLGTGDEKLFFGSGTQLSVL.

This sequence joins TRBV27 and TRBJ2-1; D gene ambiguous. The CDR3 consists of 13 residues. V lost 1 base to trimming and J lost 6 bases, with 7 bases between them. Per the germline V gene, CDR1 is MNHEY and CDR2 is SMNVEV (reference sequence). The CDR3 loop is CASSLLTGNEQFF. Written as DNA, the CDR3 is TGTGCCAGCAGTTTATTAACGGGCAATGAGCAGTTCTTC.